This TCR beta chain derives from a study of cytomegalovirus exposure and HLA in healthy donors. Study details: An early release of data contained 75 million to 100 million unique TCRs, which came from HLA-typed donors. Study outcomes and limitations: The authors enumerated some 160 TCR beta chains as linked to cytomegalovirus. V- and J-gene trimming of TCR beta was linked (in a later analysis) to a missense DCLRE1C variant. TRBV6-2, TRBV6-3 and other indistinguishable V segments were excluded.

The PCR made use of 60 Vbeta and 13 Jbeta primers. Generated by immunoSEQ multiplex PCR, the TCRdb table keeps only in-frame clones and is missing some. Counted here are about 160,000 clones, over 60% occurring once; the ten biggest clones make up around 3.1%. Note on this clone: Its matching antigen is unknown.

This CDR3 spans 15 amino acids. The junction had 5 bases not matched to a gene; V was cut back by 5 bases and J by 6 bases. Germline assignment: CDR1 KGHSH and CDR2 LQKENI. V is TRBV18 and J is TRBJ2-3, with TRBD2 matching over 13 bases. This TCR came from a woman aged 40 to 55 in good health and CMV-seronegative. Sequenced material: PBMCs. The CDR3 loop is CASSSGLAGVDTQYF. The CDR3 DNA sequence: TGTGCCAGCTCATCCGGACTAGCGGGGGTGGATACGCAGTATTTT.